The subject of this entry is one T cell receptor beta chain. Its antigen is not identified. Amplification used 60 Vbeta primers and 13 Jbeta primers. Sequenced by immunoSEQ multiplex PCR; TCRdb stores in-frame clones only, minus some. The data show hundreds of thousands of clones, approximately 78% seen once. The data were obtained in a study of cytomegalovirus exposure and HLA in healthy donors. Whole-study results and caveats: According to a later analysis, most TCR beta chains associated with CMV appeared HLA-restricted. Within the data, a cluster of highly shared sequence variants was likely a sequencing artifact.

Per the germline V gene, CDR1 is SGHVS and CDR2 is FQNEAQ. Trimming took off 3 bases at V and 0 bases at J, with 20 bases between the two ends. The CDR3 loop spans 18 amino acids. The sequencing sample was made of PBMCs. The chain is built from TRBV7-8 and TRBJ1-1; a weak D match, TRBD1 (5 bases). This clonotype originated in a man aged 25 to 40 in good health and CMV-seronegative. CDR3 amino acids: CASSLYPGRSSMNTEAFF. Here the CDR3 DNA reads TGTGCCAGCAGCTTGTATCCAGGGCGCTCCTCAATGAACACTGAAGCTTTCTTT.